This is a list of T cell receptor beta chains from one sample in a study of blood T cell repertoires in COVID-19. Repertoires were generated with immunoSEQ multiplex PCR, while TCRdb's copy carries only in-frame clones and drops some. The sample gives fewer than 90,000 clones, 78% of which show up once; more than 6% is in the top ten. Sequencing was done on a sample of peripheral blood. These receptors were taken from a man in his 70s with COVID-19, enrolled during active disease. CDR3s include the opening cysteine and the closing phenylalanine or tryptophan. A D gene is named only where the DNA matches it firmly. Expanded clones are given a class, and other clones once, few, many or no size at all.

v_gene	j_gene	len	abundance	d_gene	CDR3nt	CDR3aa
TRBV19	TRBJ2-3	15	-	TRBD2	TGTGCCAGTAGTATTCTAGCGGGAGGCTCAGATACGCAGTATTTT	CASSILAGGSDTQYF
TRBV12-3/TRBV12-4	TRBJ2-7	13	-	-	TGTGCCAGCAGTTTAGGCACAGACTACGAGCAGTACTTC	CASSLGTDYEQYF
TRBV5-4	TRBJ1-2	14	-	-	TGTGCCAGCAGCCCTCGCCAGGGGAACTATGGCTACACCTTC	CASSPRQGNYGYTF
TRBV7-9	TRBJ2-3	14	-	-	TGTGCCAGCAGCCTCCAGGGGCACACAGATACGCAGTATTTT	CASSLQGHTDTQYF
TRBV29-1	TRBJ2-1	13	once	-	TGCAGCCACAGCGGAGATCTGTACAATGAGCAGTTCTTC	CSHSGDLYNEQFF
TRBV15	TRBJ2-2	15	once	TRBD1	TGTGCCACCAGCAGAGGAGGGGGCGGAACCGGGGAGCTGTTTTTT	CATSRGGGGTGELFF
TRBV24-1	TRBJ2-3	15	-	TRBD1	TGTGCCACCAGTGACCCGGGACAGAGCACAGATACGCAGTATTTT	CATSDPGQSTDTQYF
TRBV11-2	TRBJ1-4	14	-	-	TGTGCCAGCAGCCAGGGACAACTAAATGAAAAACTGTTTTTT	CASSQGQLNEKLFF
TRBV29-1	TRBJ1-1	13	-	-	TGCAGCTCCGTGGAGGATCTGAACACTGAAGCTTTCTTT	CSSVEDLNTEAFF
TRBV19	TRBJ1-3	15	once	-	TGTGCCAGTAGTTACGCCAGTCCTTCTGGAAACACCATATATTTT	CASSYASPSGNTIYF
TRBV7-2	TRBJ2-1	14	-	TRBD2	TGTGCCAGCAGCTTATCACTAGCGGGAGACGAGCAGTTCTTC	CASSLSLAGDEQFF
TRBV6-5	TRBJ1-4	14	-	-	TGTGCCAGCAGTTTCAGGGGCGGTAATGAAAAACTGTTTTTT	CASSFRGGNEKLFF
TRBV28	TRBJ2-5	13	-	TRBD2	TGTGCCAGCAGCCCCTACGGGGGGGGGACCCAGTACTTC	CASSPYGGGTQYF
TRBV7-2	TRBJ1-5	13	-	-	TGTGCCAGCAGCTCCGTTCCGGGTCAGCCCCAGCATTTT	CASSSVPGQPQHF
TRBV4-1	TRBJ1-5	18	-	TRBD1	TGCGCCAGCAGCCAGGGACAGGGGACAAGATATAGCAATCAGCCCCAGCATTTT	CASSQGQGTRYSNQPQHF
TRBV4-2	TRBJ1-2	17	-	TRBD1	TGTGCCAGCAGCCAGCCCCCGGGACAGGGACCAAACTATGGCTACACCTTC	CASSQPPGQGPNYGYTF
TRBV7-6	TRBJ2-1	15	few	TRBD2	TGTGCCAGCAGCTTGTACGGGGGGGCCGACAATGAGCAGTTCTTC	CASSLYGGADNEQFF
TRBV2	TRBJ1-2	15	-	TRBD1	TGTGCCAGCAGTGAAGAGGACAGGGGCCGCGGTGGCTACACCTTC	CASSEEDRGRGGYTF
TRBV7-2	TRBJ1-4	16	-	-	TGTGCCAGCAGCCCAAACTCCAGGGAATCTAATGAAAAACTGTTTTTT	CASSPNSRESNEKLFF
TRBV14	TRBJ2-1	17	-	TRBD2	TGTGCCAGCAGCCCCTATGCGGTCTCTAGCGGGCACAATGAGCAGTTCTTC	CASSPYAVSSGHNEQFF
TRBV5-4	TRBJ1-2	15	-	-	TGTGCCAGCAGCGACACTGGGGACTCTTGGGGGGGCTACACCTTC	CASSDTGDSWGGYTF
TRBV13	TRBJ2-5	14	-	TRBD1	TGTGCCTCCCGACGACAGGGGGGACAAGAGACCCAGTACTTC	CASRRQGGQETQYF
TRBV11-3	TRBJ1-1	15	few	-	TGTGCCAGCAGCTTCGGGACTTCTCGGGGCACTGAAGCTTTCTTT	CASSFGTSRGTEAFF
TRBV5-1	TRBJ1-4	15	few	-	TGCGCCAGCAGCCCAGGACAGTCAACTAATGAAAAACTGTTTTTT	CASSPGQSTNEKLFF
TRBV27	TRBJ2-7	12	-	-	TGTGCCAGCGCCTCGCAGGGCTACGAGCAGTACTTC	CASASQGYEQYF
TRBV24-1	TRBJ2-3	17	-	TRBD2	TGTGCCACCAGTGAGGTCGGGACTAGCGGGAGCACAGATACGCAGTATTTT	CATSEVGTSGSTDTQYF
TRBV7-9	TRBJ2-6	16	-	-	TGTGCCAGCAGCCCACTAGCAGTCTCTGGGGCCAACGTCCTGACTTTC	CASSPLAVSGANVLTF
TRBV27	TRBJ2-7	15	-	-	TGTGCCAGCAGTCCGTTAGCACTAGAGGACTACGAGCAGTACTTC	CASSPLALEDYEQYF
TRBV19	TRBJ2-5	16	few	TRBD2	TGTGCCAGTAGTCCCCGGCGGATAGCGGGAGGGGAGACCCAGTACTTC	CASSPRRIAGGETQYF
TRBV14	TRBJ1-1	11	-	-	TGTGCCAGCAGCTCCTACACTGAAGCTTTCTTT	CASSSYTEAFF
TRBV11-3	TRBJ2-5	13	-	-	TGTGCCAGCAGCCGAGGGCCCGGGGAGACCCAGTACTTC	CASSRGPGETQYF
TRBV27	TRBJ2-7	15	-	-	TGTGCCAGCAGTTCACTAGGGTCCGAGGTCTACGAGCAGTACTTC	CASSSLGSEVYEQYF
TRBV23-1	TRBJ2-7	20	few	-	TGCGCCAGCAGCCCTAACGGGACAGGGTCGGCTAGCGGGAGTTCCCACGAGCAGTACTTC	CASSPNGTGSASGSSHEQYF
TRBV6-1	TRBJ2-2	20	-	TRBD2	TGTGCCAGCAGTGAGACTAGCGGGATTGCGTTCGGATCGAGCACCGGGGAGCTGTTTTTT	CASSETSGIAFGSSTGELFF
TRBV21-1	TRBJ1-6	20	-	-	TGTGCCAGCAGCAAAAGAGAGGGGGTTACAAGATCCTGGGTCGGTTCACCCCTCCACTTT	CASSKREGVTRSWVGSPLHF